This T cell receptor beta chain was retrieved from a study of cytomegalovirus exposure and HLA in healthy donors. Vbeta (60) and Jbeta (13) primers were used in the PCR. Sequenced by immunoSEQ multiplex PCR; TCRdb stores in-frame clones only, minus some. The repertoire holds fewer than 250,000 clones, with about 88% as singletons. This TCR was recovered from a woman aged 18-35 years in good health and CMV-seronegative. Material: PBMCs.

The CDR3 here is CASSISLGGNTEAFF. In DNA form, the CDR3 reads TGTGCCAGTAGTATAAGCTTAGGGGGGAACACTGAAGCTTTCTTT. V and J are TRBV19 and TRBJ1-1, with D perhaps TRBD1 (6 bases). With 2 bases removed from V and 1 base from J, the gap between germline ends came to 11 bases. Germline V gene data show CDR1 as LNHDA and CDR2 as SQIVND (reference sequence). The CDR3 contains 15 residues.